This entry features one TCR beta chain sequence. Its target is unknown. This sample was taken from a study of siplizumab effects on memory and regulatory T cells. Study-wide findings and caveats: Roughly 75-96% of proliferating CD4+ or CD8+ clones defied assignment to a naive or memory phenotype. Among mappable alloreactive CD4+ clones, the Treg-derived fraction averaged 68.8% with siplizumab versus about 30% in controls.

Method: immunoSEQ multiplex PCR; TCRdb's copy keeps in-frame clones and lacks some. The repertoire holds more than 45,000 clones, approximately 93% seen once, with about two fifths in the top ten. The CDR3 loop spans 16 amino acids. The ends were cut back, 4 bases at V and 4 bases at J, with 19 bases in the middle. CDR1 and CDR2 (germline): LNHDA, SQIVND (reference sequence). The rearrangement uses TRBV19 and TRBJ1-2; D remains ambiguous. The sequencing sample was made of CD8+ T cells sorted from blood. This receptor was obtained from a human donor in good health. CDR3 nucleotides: TGTGCCAGTAGTAAGTCGGTACTTTCGGCATTCTATGGCTACACCTTC. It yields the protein CASSKSVLSAFYGYTF.